Reported below is one TCR beta chain. This specimen belongs to a study of control samples from healthy donors and cancer patients. CDR1 and CDR2 (germline): ENHRY, SYGVKD. The CDR3 has 12 residues. V lost 6 bases and J lost 11; bases outside the gene matches: 9. Method: immunoSEQ multiplex PCR; TCRdb's copy keeps in-frame clones and lacks some. The data contain some 150,000 clones, roughly 94% of them seen just once; the ten biggest clones take up 10% to 15%. Sequenced input: blood. The TCR originated in a man in his forties in good health. The V call is TRBV10-3, the J call TRBJ1-2, with 7 bases matching TRBD1. CDR3 amino acids: CAISNLQGRYTF. DNA of the CDR3: TGTGCCATCAGCAATTTACAGGGGCGGTACACCTTC.